The clone carrying this T cell receptor (beta chain) was observed many times. Antigen unknown. The data were taken from a study of identical twins. Study outcomes and limitations: Insertions ran lower in abundant cord blood beta clonotypes, though not in memory repertoires. Beta out-of-frame sequences showed weaker excess twin sharing.

Every donor was a healthy Caucasian. cDNA carried unique molecular identifiers, and a universal primer site was added by template switching. TCRdb itself ran the 5' RACE reads through MiXCR, one entry per CDR3 protein. The sample contains about 240,000 distinct CDR3 sequences, 9.5% to 15% of which appear only once. The ends lost 4 bases at V and 5 bases at J; junction bases unmatched: 8. The CDR3 consists of 17 residues. Germline values: CDR1 LGHNA, CDR2 YNFKEQ. These data also formed part of another study, on yellow fever vaccine responses in identical twins.

What was sequenced was memory (CD45RO+) T cells sorted from blood. The sequence was obtained from a woman between 18 and 29 years old in good health. The chain employs TRBV4-2 and TRBJ2-7; 16 positions match TRBD2. CDR3 sequence: CASSPSGTSGRAHEQYF. The CDR3 coding sequence is TGTGCCAGCAGCCCTTCTGGGACTAGCGGGAGGGCCCACGAGCAGTACTTC.